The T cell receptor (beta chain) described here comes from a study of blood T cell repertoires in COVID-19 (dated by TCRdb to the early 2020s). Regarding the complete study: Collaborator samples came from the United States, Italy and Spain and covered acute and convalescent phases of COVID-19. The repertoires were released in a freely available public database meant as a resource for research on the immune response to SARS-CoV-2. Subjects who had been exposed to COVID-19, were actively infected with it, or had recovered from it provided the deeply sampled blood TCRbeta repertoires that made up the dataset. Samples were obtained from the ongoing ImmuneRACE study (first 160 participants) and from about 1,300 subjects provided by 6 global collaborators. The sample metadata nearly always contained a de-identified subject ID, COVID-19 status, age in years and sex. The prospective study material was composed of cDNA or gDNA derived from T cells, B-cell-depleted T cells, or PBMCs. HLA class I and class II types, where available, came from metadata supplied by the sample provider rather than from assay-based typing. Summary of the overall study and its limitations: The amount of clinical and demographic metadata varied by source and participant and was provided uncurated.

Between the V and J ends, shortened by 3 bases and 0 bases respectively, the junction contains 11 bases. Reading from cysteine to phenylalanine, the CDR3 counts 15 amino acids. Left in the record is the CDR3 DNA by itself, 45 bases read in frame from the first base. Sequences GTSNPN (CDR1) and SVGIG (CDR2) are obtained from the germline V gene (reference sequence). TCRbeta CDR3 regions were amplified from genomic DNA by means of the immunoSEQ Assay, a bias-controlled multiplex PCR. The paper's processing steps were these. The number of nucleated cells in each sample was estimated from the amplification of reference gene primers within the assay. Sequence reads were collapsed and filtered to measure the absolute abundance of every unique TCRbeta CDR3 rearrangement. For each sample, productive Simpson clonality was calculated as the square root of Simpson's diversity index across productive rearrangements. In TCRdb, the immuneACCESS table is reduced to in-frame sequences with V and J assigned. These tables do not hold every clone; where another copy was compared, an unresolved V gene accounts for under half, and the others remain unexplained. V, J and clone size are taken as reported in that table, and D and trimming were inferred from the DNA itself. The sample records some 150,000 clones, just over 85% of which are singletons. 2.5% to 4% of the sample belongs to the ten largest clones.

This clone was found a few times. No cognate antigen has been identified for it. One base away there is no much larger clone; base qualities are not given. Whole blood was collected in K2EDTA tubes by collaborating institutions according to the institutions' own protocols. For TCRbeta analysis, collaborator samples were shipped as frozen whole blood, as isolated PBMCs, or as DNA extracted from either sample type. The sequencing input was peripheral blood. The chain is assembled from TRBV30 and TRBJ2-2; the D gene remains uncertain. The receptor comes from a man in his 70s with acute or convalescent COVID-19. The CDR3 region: CAWRVTLANTGELFF. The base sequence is TGTGCCTGGAGAGTTACTCTAGCGAACACCGGGGAGCTGTTTTTT.